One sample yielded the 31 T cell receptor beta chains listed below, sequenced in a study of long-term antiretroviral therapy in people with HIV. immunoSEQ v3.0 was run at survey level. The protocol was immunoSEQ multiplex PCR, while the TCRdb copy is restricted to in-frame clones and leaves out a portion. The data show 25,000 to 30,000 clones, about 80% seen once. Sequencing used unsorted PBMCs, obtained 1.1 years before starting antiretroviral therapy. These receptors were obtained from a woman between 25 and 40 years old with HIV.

DNA for the CDR3: TGTGCCAGCAGTCCAAGCCGATCTGGGGACAGGGACTTCTATGGCTACACCTTC. It translates to CASSPSRSGDRDFYGYTF. The chain employs TRBV7-8 and TRBJ1-2, with 9 bases identical to TRBD1. With 6 bases clipped from V and 4 bases from J, the junction kept 18 bases outside the gene matches. CDR1 and CDR2 from the germline V gene are SGHVS and FQNEAQ. The CDR3 extends over 18 amino acids.

CDR3 protein: CASSGGHRMVGETQYF. CDR3 nucleotide sequence: TGTGCCAGCAGTGGTGGACACCGGATGGTTGGGGAGACCCAGTACTTC. The chain uses TRBV2 and TRBJ2-5; D is possibly TRBD1 (5 bases). This CDR3 region has 16 residues. V was pared by 4 bases and J by 5 bases, with 20 bases between. CDR1 and CDR2 (germline): SNHLY, FYNNEI.

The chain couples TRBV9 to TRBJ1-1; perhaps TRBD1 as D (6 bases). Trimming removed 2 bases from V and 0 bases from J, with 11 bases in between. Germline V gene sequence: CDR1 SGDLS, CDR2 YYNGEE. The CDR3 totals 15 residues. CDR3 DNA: TGTGCCAGCAGCGTTGGGGAGGGGGTGAACACTGAAGCTTTCTTT. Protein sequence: CASSVGEGVNTEAFF.

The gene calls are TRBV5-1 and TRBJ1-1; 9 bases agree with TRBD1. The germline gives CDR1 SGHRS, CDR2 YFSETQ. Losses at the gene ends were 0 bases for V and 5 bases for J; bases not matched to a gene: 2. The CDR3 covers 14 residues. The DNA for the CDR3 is TGCGCCAGCAGCTTGGACAGGGGGCAAACTGAAGCTTTCTTT. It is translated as CASSLDRGQTEAFF.

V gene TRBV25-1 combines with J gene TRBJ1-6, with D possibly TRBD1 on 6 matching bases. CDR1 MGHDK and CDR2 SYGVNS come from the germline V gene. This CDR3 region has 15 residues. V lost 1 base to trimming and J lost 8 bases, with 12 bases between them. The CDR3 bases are TGTGCCAGCAGTGAATTTAGGGGGAGGGATTCACCCCTCCACTTT. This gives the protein CASSEFRGRDSPLHF.

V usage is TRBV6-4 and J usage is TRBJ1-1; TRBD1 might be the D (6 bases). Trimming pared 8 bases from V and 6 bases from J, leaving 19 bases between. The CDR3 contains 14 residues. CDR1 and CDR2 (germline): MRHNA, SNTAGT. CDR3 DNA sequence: TGTGCCAGCCGATCGACAGGACGAGAGGCTGAAGCTTTCTTT. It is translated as CASRSTGREAEAFF.

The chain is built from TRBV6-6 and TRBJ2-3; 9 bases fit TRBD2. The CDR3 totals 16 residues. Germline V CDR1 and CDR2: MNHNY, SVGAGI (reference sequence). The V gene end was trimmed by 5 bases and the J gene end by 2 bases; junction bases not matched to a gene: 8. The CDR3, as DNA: TGTGCCAGCAGTCCCAATAGCGGGGGCCCCACAGATACGCAGTATTTT. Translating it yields CASSPNSGGPTDTQYF.

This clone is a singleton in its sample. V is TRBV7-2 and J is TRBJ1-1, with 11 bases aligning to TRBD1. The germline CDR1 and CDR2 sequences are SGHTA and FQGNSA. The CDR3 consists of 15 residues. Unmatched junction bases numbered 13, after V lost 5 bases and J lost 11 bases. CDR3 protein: CASSVPGQGGLNAFF. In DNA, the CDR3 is TGTGCCAGCAGCGTACCGGGACAGGGGGGACTGAACGCTTTCTTT.

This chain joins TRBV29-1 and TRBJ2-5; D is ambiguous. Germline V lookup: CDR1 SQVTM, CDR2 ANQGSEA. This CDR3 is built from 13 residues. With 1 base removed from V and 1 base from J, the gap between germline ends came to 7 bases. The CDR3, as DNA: TGCAGCGTTGAAGCGGCCCCCCAAGAGACCCAGTACTTC. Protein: CSVEAAPQETQYF.

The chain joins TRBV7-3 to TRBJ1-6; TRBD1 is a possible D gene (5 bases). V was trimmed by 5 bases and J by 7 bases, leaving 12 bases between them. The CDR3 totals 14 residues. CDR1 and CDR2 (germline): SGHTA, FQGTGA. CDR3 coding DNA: TGTGCCAGCAGCCTGGGGACGGAAAATTCACCCCTCCACTTT. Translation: CASSLGTENSPLHF. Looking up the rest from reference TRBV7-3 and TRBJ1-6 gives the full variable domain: GAGVSQTPSNKVTEKGKYVELRCDPISGHTALYWYRQSLGQGPEFLIYFQGTGAADDSGLPNDRFFAVRPEGSVSTLKIQRTERGDSAVYLCASSLGTENSPLHFGNGTRLTVT.

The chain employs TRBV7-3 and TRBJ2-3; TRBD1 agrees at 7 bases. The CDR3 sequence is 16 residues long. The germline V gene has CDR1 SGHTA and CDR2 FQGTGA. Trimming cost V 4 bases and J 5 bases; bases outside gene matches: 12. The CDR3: CASSSGAGGVGDTQYF. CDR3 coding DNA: TGTGCCAGCAGCTCCGGCGCAGGGGGAGTAGGAGATACGCAGTATTTT.

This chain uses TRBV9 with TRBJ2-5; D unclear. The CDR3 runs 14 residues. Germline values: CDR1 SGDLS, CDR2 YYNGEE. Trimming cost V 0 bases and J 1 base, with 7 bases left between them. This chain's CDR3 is CASSVEGGQETQYF. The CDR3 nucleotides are TGTGCCAGCAGCGTAGAAGGCGGCCAAGAGACCCAGTACTTC.

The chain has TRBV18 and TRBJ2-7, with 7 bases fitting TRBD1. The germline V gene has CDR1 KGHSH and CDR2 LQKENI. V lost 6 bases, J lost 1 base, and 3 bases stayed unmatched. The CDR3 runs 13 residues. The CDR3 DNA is TGTGCCAGCTCTGACAGGGTTTCCTACGAGCAGTACTTC. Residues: CASSDRVSYEQYF. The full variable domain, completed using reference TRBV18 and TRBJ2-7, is NAGVMQNPRHLVRRRGQEARLRCSPMKGHSHVYWYRQLPEEGLKFMVYLQKENIIDESGMPKERFSAEFPKEGPSILRIQQVVRGDSAAYFCASSDRVSYEQYFGPGTRLTVT.

The CDR3 region is CASSDSFLPGTMVKRVTGELFF. CDR3 DNA: TGTGCCAGCAGTGACTCTTTCCTTCCCGGGACAATGGTAAAAAGGGTGACCGGGGAGCTGTTTTTT. The chain couples TRBV6-4 to TRBJ2-2, with D maybe TRBD1 (6 bases). Trimming removed 0 bases from V and 5 bases from J, with 31 bases in between. Per germline, CDR1 MRHNA and CDR2 SNTAGT. The CDR3 totals 22 residues.

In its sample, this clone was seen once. CDR3 nucleotide sequence: TGTGCCAGCAGCGTAAACCGCTACAATGAGCAGTTCTTC. Protein: CASSVNRYNEQFF. The V and J genes are TRBV9 and TRBJ2-1; D gene uncertain. Germline CDR1 and CDR2: SGDLS and YYNGEE. This CDR3 spans 13 amino acids. V was pared by 1 base and J by 3 bases, with 5 bases between. Full variable domain (remainder filled in from reference TRBV9 and TRBJ2-1): DSGVTQTPKHLITATGQRVTLRCSPRSGDLSVYWYQQSLDQGLQFLIQYYNGEERAKGNILERFSAQQFPDLHSELNLSSLELGDSALYFCASSVNRYNEQFFGPGTRLTVL.

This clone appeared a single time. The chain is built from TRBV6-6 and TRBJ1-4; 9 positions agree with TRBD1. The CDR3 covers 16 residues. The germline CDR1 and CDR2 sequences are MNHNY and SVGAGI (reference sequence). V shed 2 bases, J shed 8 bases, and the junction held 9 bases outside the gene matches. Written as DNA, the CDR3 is TGTGCCAGCAGTTACCGGCAACAGGGGGCAGGAGAAAAACTGTTTTTT. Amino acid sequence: CASSYRQQGAGEKLFF.

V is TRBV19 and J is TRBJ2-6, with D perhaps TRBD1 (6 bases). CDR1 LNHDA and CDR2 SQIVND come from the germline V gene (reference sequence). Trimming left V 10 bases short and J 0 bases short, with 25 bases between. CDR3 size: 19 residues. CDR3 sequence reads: CATQGTYREMGSGANVLTF. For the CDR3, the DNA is TGTGCCACTCAAGGGACGTACAGGGAAATGGGCTCTGGGGCCAACGTCCTGACTTTC.

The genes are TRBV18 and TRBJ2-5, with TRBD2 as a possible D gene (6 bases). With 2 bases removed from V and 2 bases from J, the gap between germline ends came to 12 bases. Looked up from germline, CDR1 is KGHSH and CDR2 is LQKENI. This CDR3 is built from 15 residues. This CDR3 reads CASSPSGGDQETQYF. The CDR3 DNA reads TGTGCCAGCTCACCAAGCGGCGGGGATCAAGAGACCCAGTACTTC.

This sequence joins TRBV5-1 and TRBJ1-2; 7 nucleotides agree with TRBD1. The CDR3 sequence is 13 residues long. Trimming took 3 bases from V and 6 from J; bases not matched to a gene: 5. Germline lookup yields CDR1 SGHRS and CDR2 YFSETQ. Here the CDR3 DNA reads TGCGCCAGCAGCTCGGGGGGGACAGATGGCTACACCTTC. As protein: CASSSGGTDGYTF. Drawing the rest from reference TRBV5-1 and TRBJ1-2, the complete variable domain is KAGVTQTPRYLIKTRGQQVTLSCSPISGHRSVSWYQQTPGQGLQFLFEYFSETQRNKGNFPGRFSGRQFSNSRSEMNVSTLELGDSALYLCASSSGGTDGYTFGSGTRLTVV.

The CDR3 DNA follows: TGCGCCAGCAGCTTCGACAGGACCCCGAGGGGCTACACCTTC. Amino acids: CASSFDRTPRGYTF. The rearrangement links TRBV5-1 to TRBJ1-2, with D possibly being TRBD1 (6 bases). The CDR3 is 14 amino acids. With 2 bases removed from V and 8 bases from J, the gap between germline ends came to 16 bases. The germline gives CDR1 SGHRS, CDR2 YFSETQ.

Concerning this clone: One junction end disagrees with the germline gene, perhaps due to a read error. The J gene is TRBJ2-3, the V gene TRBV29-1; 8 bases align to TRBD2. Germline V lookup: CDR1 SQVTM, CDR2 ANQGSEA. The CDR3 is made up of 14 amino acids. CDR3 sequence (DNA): TGCAGCTCAAAGCGGGGGTCGGGGGCAGACACGCAGTATTTT. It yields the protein CSSKRGSGADTQYF.

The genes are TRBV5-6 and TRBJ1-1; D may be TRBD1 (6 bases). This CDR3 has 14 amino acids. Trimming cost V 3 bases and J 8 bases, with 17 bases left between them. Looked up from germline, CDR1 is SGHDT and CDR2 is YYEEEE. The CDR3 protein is CASSWQGPHPEAFF. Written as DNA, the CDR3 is TGTGCCAGCAGCTGGCAGGGGCCCCATCCAGAAGCTTTCTTT.

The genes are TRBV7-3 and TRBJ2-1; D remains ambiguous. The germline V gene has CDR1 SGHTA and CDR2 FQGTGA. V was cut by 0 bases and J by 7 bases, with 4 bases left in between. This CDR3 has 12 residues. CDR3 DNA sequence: TGTGCCAGCAGCTTAACTAGAAATGAGCAGTTCTTC. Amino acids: CASSLTRNEQFF.

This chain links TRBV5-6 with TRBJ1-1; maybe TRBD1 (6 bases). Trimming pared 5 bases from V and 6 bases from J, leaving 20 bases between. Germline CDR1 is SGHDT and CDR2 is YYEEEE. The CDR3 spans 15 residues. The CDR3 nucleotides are TGTGCCAGCAGAAAGAGGACGGCCTCAGGGGCTGAAGCTTTCTTT. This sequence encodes CASRKRTASGAEAFF.

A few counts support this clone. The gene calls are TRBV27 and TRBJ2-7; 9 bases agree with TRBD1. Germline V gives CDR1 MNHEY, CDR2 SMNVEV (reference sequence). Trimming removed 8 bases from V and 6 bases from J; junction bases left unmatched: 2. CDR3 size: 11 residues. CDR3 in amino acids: CASWDRVEQYF. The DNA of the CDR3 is TGTGCCAGCTGGGACAGGGTCGAGCAGTACTTC.

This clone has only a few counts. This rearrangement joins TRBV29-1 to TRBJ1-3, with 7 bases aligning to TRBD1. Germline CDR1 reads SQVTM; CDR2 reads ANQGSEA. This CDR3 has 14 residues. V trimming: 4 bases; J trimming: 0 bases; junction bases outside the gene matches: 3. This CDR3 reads CSVVTGASGNTIYF. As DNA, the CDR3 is TGCAGCGTTGTTACAGGGGCCTCTGGAAACACCATATATTTT.

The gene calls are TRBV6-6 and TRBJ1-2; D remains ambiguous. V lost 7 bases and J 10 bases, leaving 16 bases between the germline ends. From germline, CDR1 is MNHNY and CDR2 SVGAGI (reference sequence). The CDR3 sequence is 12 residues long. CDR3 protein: CASTSLSKSYTF. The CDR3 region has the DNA TGTGCCAGCACCTCGCTTTCTAAGTCCTACACCTTC.

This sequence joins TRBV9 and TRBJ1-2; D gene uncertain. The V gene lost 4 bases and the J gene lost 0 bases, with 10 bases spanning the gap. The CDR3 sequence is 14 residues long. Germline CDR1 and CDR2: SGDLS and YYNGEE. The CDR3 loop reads CASSISPTNYGYTF. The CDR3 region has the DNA TGTGCCAGCAGCATCAGCCCGACTAACTATGGCTACACCTTC.

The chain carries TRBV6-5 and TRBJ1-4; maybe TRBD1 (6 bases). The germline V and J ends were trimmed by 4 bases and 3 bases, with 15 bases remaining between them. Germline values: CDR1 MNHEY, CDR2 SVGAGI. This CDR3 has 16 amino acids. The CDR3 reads CASSFSTGTPNEKLFF. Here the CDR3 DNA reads TGTGCCAGCAGTTTCAGCACCGGGACACCTAATGAAAAACTGTTTTTT.

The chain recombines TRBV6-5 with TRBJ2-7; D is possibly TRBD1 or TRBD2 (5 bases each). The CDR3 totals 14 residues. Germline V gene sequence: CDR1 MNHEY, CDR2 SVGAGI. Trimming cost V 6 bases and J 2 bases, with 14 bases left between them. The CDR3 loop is CASRPTGLTYEQYV. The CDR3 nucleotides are TGTGCCAGCAGACCAACAGGACTCACCTACGAGCAGTACGTC.

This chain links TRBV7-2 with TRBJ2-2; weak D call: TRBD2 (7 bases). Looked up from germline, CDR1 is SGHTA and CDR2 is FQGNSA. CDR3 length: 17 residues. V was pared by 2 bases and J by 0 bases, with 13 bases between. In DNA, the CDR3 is TGTGCCAGCAGCTTATCGCTCGGGGGGCCGAACACCGGGGAGCTGTTTTTT. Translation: CASSLSLGGPNTGELFF.